What follows are 10 T cell receptor beta chains derived from one specimen sequenced in a study of cytomegalovirus exposure and HLA in healthy donors. With 60 Vbeta and 13 Jbeta primers, the PCR was carried out. Clones were sequenced by immunoSEQ multiplex PCR, and TCRdb holds only the in-frame ones, with some missing. Of tens of thousands of clones in the sample, under 80% were seen once. Material: PBMCs. These TCRs come from a man aged 40-55 years in good health and CMV-seropositive.

The CDR3 loop is CASSEISRDTFTYEQYF. The CDR3, as DNA: TGCGCCAGCAGTGAGATCTCCCGGGACACGTTTACCTACGAGCAGTACTTC. The rearrangement uses TRBV10-1 and TRBJ2-5; D may be TRBD1 (6 bases). The better agreement between TRBJ2-7 and the DNA end casts doubt on the J call. The CDR3 loop spans 17 amino acids. Germline V gene lookup returns CDR1 WNHNN and CDR2 SYGVQD (reference sequence).

This clone has just one count. The V call is TRBV12-5, the J call TRBJ1-1; TRBD1 agrees at 9 bases. The CDR3 has 15 residues. Germline trimming cut 2 bases from V and 3 bases from J; bases unmatched to any gene: 4. Germline V gene data show CDR1 as LGHNT and CDR2 as FRNRAP. The CDR3 sequence is CASGLWDRADTEAFF. The CDR3 DNA is TGTGCTAGTGGTTTGTGGGACAGGGCGGACACTGAAGCTTTCTTT.

This chain links TRBV1 with TRBJ2-3; no check of the table's D call, TRBD2, against the DNA was made. TRBV1 is labeled a pseudogene. There are 16 residues in the CDR3. The CDR3 DNA sequence: TGCACCAGCAGCCAAGGCCCTAGCGAGAGTAGAGATACGCAGTATTTT. The encoded protein is CTSSQGPSESRDTQYF.

J is TRBJ1-2 and V is TRBV7-9; 8 bases are shared with TRBD1. Germline CDR1 is SEHNR and CDR2 is FQNEAQ (reference sequence). V shed 5 bases, J shed 2 bases, and the junction held 10 bases outside the gene matches. This CDR3 contains 16 residues. CDR3 DNA sequence: TGTGCCAGCAGCCCCACAGGGGGAGCAGGGAACTATGGCTACACCTTC. Translation gives CASSPTGGAGNYGYTF.

The rearrangement joins TRBV5-1 to TRBJ2-6; D might be TRBD2 (5 bases). The CDR3 length is 16 residues. V lost 1 base to trimming and J lost 2 bases, with 10 bases between them. The germline CDR1 and CDR2 sequences are SGHRS and YFSETQ. CDR3 DNA: TGCGCCAGCAGCTTGCGTGGGGAGACTGGGGCCAACGTCCTGACTTTC. As protein: CASSLRGETGANVLTF.

The chain couples TRBV10-2 to TRBJ2-2, with 10 bases lining up with TRBD2. CDR3 length: 17 residues. The germline CDR1 and CDR2 sequences are WSHSY and SAAADI. The trim removed 2 bases at V and 6 bases at J, leaving 9 bases unmatched. The CDR3 DNA reads TGCGCCAGCAGTGAGATGGCTCTAGCGGGAGTCCCCGGGGAGCTGTTTTTT. This codes for CASSEMALAGVPGELFF.

The CDR3 sequence is CASSPQTGVDTEAFF. The CDR3 nucleotides are TGCGCCAGCAGCCCTCAGACAGGGGTGGACACTGAAGCTTTCTTT. The chain joins TRBV5-1 to TRBJ1-1; the match to TRBD1 covers 8 bases. J gave up 3 bases and V 4 bases, and 8 bases lay outside the gene matches. This CDR3 comprises 15 residues. Germline V gene sequence: CDR1 SGHRS, CDR2 YFSETQ.

This clone was recorded once. This sequence joins TRBV5-6 and TRBJ2-7; 7 bases match TRBD1. The germline V gene encodes CDR1 SGHDT and CDR2 YYEEEE. The V segment lost 1 base and the J segment 0 bases; nucleotides outside the gene matches: 7. The CDR3 has 16 residues. The CDR3 DNA follows: TGTGCCAGCAGCTTGCGGATTACAGGGGACTCCTACGAGCAGTACTTC. This codes for CASSLRITGDSYEQYF.

The DNA of the CDR3 is TGCGCCAGCAGCCAGGGGGGACAGGGTGCCCCCAACACCGGGGAGCTGTTTTTT. This encodes CASSQGGQGAPNTGELFF. The chain is built from TRBV4-3 and TRBJ2-2; 9 nucleotides align to TRBD1. This CDR3 comprises 18 residues. From germline, CDR1 is LGHNA and CDR2 YSLEER. V trimming: 3 bases; J trimming: 2 bases; junction bases outside the gene matches: 10.

The rearrangement links TRBV16 to TRBJ1-5; D gene uncertain. CDR3 size: 14 residues. V lost 1 base and J 4 bases, leaving 8 bases between the germline ends. CDR1 is KGHSY and CDR2 is FQNENV in the germline V gene. The CDR3 is CASSQFEGNQPQHF. Written as DNA, the CDR3 is TGTGCCAGCAGCCAATTTGAGGGAAATCAGCCCCAGCATTTT.